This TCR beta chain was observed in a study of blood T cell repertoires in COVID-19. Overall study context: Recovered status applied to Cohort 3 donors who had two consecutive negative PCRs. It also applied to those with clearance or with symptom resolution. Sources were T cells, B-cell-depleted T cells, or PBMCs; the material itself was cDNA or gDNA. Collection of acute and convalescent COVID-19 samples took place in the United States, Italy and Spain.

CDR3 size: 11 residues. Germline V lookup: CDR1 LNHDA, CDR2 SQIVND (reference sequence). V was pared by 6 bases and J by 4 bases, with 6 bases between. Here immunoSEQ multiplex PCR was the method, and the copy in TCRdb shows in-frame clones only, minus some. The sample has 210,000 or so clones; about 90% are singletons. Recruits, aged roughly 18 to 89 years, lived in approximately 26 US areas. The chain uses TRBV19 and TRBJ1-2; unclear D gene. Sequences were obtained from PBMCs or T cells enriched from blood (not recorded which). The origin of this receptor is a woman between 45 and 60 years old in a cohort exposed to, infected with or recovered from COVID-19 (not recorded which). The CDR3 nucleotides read TGTGCCAGTAGCGCCAGCTATGGCTACACCTTC. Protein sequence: CASSASYGYTF.